Listed below are T cell receptor beta chains from one sample, sequenced in a study of cytomegalovirus exposure and HLA in healthy donors. Generated by immunoSEQ multiplex PCR, the TCRdb table keeps only in-frame clones and is missing some. The sample contains 100,000 to 150,000 clones, 70% to 80% of which appear only once. Specimen: PBMCs. The receptors were sampled from a woman aged 60-75 years in good health and CMV-seropositive. The CDR3 runs from the conserved cysteine through the conserved F or W. D genes are given only for firm matches. Clone sizes are given selectively: once, few, many, or a class where the clone is expanded.

CDR3nt	CDR3aa	j_gene	abundance	d_gene	v_gene
TGTGCCAGCAGCGTGGGACAGGGCAACGCTGAAGCTTTCTTT	CASSVGQGNAEAFF	TRBJ1-1	NA	TRBD1	TRBV9
TGTGCCAGTAGTATTGGGGTAGCGGGGTCCGGGGAGCTGTTTTTT	CASSIGVAGSGELFF	TRBJ2-2	NA	TRBD2	TRBV19
TGTGCCAGCAGCGATGTGGGGCAGGGAGAGACCCAGTACTTC	CASSDVGQGETQYF	TRBJ2-5	NA	NA	TRBV21-1
TGTGCCAGCAGTTACTCCCCTTTCAATCAGCCCCAGCATTTT	CASSYSPFNQPQHF	TRBJ1-5	NA	NA	TRBV6-5
TGTGCCAGCAGTGAAAGTGGACAGGGGGGCCCTCAGCCCCAGCATTTT	CASSESGQGGPQPQHF	TRBJ1-5	NA	TRBD1	TRBV2
TGTGCCAGCAGCTTGAATCCAGGAGGTGGCTACACCTTC	CASSLNPGGGYTF	TRBJ1-2	NA	NA	TRBV5-8
TGTGCCAGTGCCCTCGGGGTAGCGGGTGGCTACGAGCAGTACTTC	CASALGVAGGYEQYF	TRBJ2-7	NA	TRBD2	TRBV19
TGTGCCAGCAGCTTGGCTCCGGGGAAAAATCAGCCCCAGCATTTT	CASSLAPGKNQPQHF	TRBJ1-5	once	NA	TRBV5-8
TGTGCCAGCAGAAAACAGGGGACAAACACCGGGGAGCTGTTTTTT	CASRKQGTNTGELFF	TRBJ2-2	NA	TRBD1	TRBV6-1
TGTGCCAGCAGCCCTGGGGGGGCCACTGAAGCTTTCTTT	CASSPGGATEAFF	TRBJ1-1	NA	NA	TRBV6-6
TGTGCCAGCAGCCCCCGACTAGCGGGGTCAGATACGCAGTATTTT	CASSPRLAGSDTQYF	TRBJ2-3	NA	TRBD2	TRBV7-2
TGCGCCAGCAGCTTGGGAGGTGCTTCGACCTACGAGCAGTACTTC	CASSLGGASTYEQYF	TRBJ2-7	NA	NA	TRBV5-1
TGCGCCAGCAGCAATGGGGCTAGCGGGGGGAACGAGCAGTACTTC	CASSNGASGGNEQYF	TRBJ2-7	NA	TRBD2	TRBV5-1
TGTGCCACCAGCAGGGGGGGATTGACAGGGGGCGGTGGCTACACCTTC	CATSRGGLTGGGGYTF	TRBJ1-2	NA	TRBD1	TRBV15
TGTGCCAGCAGTGCAGACAGGGCATATGGCTACACCTTC	CASSADRAYGYTF	TRBJ1-2	NA	TRBD1	TRBV2
TGTGCCAGCAGCTACTTTACAGACCCAACTAATGAAAAACTGTTTTTT	CASSYFTDPTNEKLFF	TRBJ1-4	NA	NA	TRBV11-2
TGTGCCAGCTCTCCAATAGCGGGGGGGGCCAATGAGCAGTTCTTC	CASSPIAGGANEQFF	TRBJ2-1	NA	TRBD2	TRBV18
TGTTCCAGCAGCTTCCAGGGGGGTGAAGCTTTCTTT	CSSSFQGGEAFF	TRBJ1-1	NA	TRBD1	TRBV7-9
TGTGCCAGCCAGTCGGGGCAGGGGATTCGCGAGCAGTACTTC	CASQSGQGIREQYF	TRBJ2-7	NA	NA	TRBV25-1
TGTGCCAGCAGCGCGAGCCACTCAGATACGCAGTATTTT	CASSASHSDTQYF	TRBJ2-3	NA	NA	TRBV9
TGTGCCAGTAGTATTTTCGGGACAGGGTGGGAAGAGCAGTTCTTC	CASSIFGTGWEEQFF	TRBJ2-1	NA	TRBD1	TRBV19
TGTGCCAGCAGTTACTCCTCCTCCGGAGTGACCTACGAGCAGTACTTC	CASSYSSSGVTYEQYF	TRBJ2-7	NA	NA	TRBV6-5
TGTGCCAGCACTCCAGGGGTTAAGCAGCCCCAGCATTTT	CASTPGVKQPQHF	TRBJ1-5	few	NA	TRBV6-6
TGTGCCAGCAGCACTGACAGGGGTGCCAAAAACATTCAGTACTTC	CASSTDRGAKNIQYF	TRBJ2-4	few	TRBD1	TRBV27
TGTGCCAGCAGTGGCCAGGTCAATTCACCCCTCCACTTT	CASSGQVNSPLHF	TRBJ1-6	few	NA	TRBV2
TGTGCCAGCAGCGTATTGAAGACAGCTCCACACTCTGGGGCCAACGTCCTGACTTTC	CASSVLKTAPHSGANVLTF	TRBJ2-6	NA	NA	TRBV9
TGTGCCAGCAGCAAACAGGGTTCTAGCTATGGCTACACCTTC	CASSKQGSSYGYTF	TRBJ1-2	NA	NA	TRBV6-5
TGCGCCAGCAGCGTATCAGGGGTTACTAATGAAAAACTGTTTTTT	CASSVSGVTNEKLFF	TRBJ1-4	NA	NA	TRBV5-1
TGTGCCAGCAGCTTAACTCCGGGACTAGCGGCCCAAGGGTTGGATACGCAGTATTTT	CASSLTPGLAAQGLDTQYF	TRBJ2-3	NA	TRBD2	TRBV7-8
TGTGCCAGCAGCTTAATAGCCTCGGATAATTCACCCCTCCACTTT	CASSLIASDNSPLHF	TRBJ1-6	once	NA	TRBV7-3
TGTGCCAGCAGTTTCTCCCAGGGTGAGACCCAGTACTTC	CASSFSQGETQYF	TRBJ2-5	NA	NA	TRBV27
TGTGCCAGCAGCTTATTGGGCGCGGGCGGGGAGCTGTTTTTT	CASSLLGAGGELFF	TRBJ2-2	NA	NA	TRBV5-5
TGTGCCAGCAGTGAATTTGATATCAGACAGGCCCTGTATCAGCCCCAGCATTTT	CASSEFDIRQALYQPQHF	TRBJ1-5	NA	NA	TRBV6-1
TGTGCCAGCAGTGATATGCAGGGTTTTAGTATCTCAGGAAACACCATATATTTT	CASSDMQGFSISGNTIYF	TRBJ1-3	NA	NA	TRBV6-1
TGTGCCAGCAGCTGGGGGACAGGGACCTACGAGCAGTACTTC	CASSWGTGTYEQYF	TRBJ2-7	NA	TRBD1	TRBV5-4
TGTGCCACCAACGGACTAGCGGGGAATCCCAATGAGCAGTTCTTC	CATNGLAGNPNEQFF	TRBJ2-1	NA	TRBD2	TRBV6-5
TGTGCCAGTAGACTAGCGGGGGGCCGGGTCGGGGAGCTGTTTTTT	CASRLAGGRVGELFF	TRBJ2-2	once	TRBD2	TRBV19
TGTGCCAGCAGTTTACGAGGGGGAGAAAAACTGTTTTTT	CASSLRGGEKLFF	TRBJ1-4	NA	NA	TRBV27
TGTGCCAGCAGCGAGGGACTAGCGGGGGGGCTGAGGTACGAGCAGTACTTC	CASSEGLAGGLRYEQYF	TRBJ2-7	NA	TRBD2	TRBV13
TGCGCCAGCAGCCAAGTCTCGACAGGGGAAGAGACCCAGTACTTC	CASSQVSTGEETQYF	TRBJ2-5	once	TRBD1	TRBV4-1
TGTGCCAGCAGTGACCTCTATGTGGCGGGAGGTTATGGCTACACCTTC	CASSDLYVAGGYGYTF	TRBJ1-2	NA	NA	TRBV6-4
TGTGCCAGCAGCTTGTTGGGAGCTAACTATGGCTACACCTTC	CASSLLGANYGYTF	TRBJ1-2	few	NA	TRBV5-4
TGTGCCAGCAGCGTGACAGGGGGCGCTTATGAAAAACTGTTTTTT	CASSVTGGAYEKLFF	TRBJ1-4	NA	TRBD1	TRBV5-5
TGTGCCAGCAGTGGTCCTCCCGGGACAGGGGGGTCTGGAAACACCATATATTTT	CASSGPPGTGGSGNTIYF	TRBJ1-3	NA	TRBD1	TRBV25-1
TGCGCCAGCAGCTTGACAGGGGGCACTGGAAACACCATATATTTT	CASSLTGGTGNTIYF	TRBJ1-3	NA	TRBD1	TRBV5-1
TGTGCCAGCAGCCCCGACAGGGATTGGGCTGAAGCTTTCTTT	CASSPDRDWAEAFF	TRBJ1-1	NA	TRBD1	TRBV6-4
TGTGCCAGCAGTTCAGGGGGCGGCACCGGGGAGCTGTTTTTT	CASSSGGGTGELFF	TRBJ2-2	NA	TRBD1	TRBV6-5
TGTGCCATCAGTGGAGGGCAAGAGACCCAGTACTTC	CAISGGQETQYF	TRBJ2-5	NA	NA	TRBV10-3
TGTGCCAGCAGCTCTAGGACAGACCTCCCTAGTTCCTACGAGCAGTACTTC	CASSSRTDLPSSYEQYF	TRBJ2-7	NA	NA	TRBV7-9
TGCGCCAGCAGCTCACAGGGGGCCGACAATCAGCCCCAGCATTTT	CASSSQGADNQPQHF	TRBJ1-5	NA	TRBD1	TRBV4-1
TGTGCCAGCAGCTTGAGGTTAAGACGGGTGGAGTACTTC	CASSLRLRRVEYF	TRBJ2-4	few	NA	TRBV5-6
TGCGCCAGCAGCTATGGGGCTGGAGAGACCCAGTACTTC	CASSYGAGETQYF	TRBJ2-5	NA	NA	TRBV5-1
TGTGCCAGCAGCTTATTGTTGGTCGGGACAGGGCCTATTAATGAGCAGTTCTTC	CASSLLLVGTGPINEQFF	TRBJ2-1	few	TRBD1	TRBV11-2
TGCGCCAGCAGTGAGCAGGGGGCTAGATCACCCCTCCACTTT	CASSEQGARSPLHF	TRBJ1-6	NA	TRBD1	TRBV10-2
TGTGCCAGTAGATCCTGGGGCAGGGAATCCTACGAGCAGTACTTC	CASRSWGRESYEQYF	TRBJ2-7	NA	NA	TRBV19
TGTGCCAGCAGCTGGGTTGAGGGAGAGACCCAGTACTTC	CASSWVEGETQYF	TRBJ2-5	NA	NA	TRBV9
TGTGCCAGCAGTCCTGGCGGGACAGGGTGGTACGAGCAGTACTTC	CASSPGGTGWYEQYF	TRBJ2-7	NA	TRBD1	TRBV7-8
TGTGCCAGCAGCTTAGATCTAAGGACAGGGCAAGAGACCCAGTACTTC	CASSLDLRTGQETQYF	TRBJ2-5	few	TRBD1	TRBV11-2
TGTGCCAGCAGGCCAGCGAATGCACGGGGCTACACCTTC	CASRPANARGYTF	TRBJ1-2	NA	NA	TRBV7-2